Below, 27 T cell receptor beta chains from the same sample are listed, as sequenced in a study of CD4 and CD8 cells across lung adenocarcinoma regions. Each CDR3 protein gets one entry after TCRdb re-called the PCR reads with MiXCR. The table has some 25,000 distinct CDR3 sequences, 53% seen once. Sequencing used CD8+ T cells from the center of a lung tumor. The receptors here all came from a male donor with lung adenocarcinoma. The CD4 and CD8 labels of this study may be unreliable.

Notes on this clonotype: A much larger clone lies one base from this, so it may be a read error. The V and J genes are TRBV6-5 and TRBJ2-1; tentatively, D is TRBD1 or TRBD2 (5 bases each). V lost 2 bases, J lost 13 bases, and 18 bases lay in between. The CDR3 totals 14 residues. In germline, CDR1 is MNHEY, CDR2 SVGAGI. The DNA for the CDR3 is TGTGCCAGCAGTTACAACGGCGGCACGGGGACCCAGTTCTTC. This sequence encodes CASSYNGGTGTQFF.

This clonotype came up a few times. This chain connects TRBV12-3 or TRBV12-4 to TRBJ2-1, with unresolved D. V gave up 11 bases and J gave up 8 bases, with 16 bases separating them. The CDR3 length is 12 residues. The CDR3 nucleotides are TGTGCCGTCAAGACTCTAAGCGATGAGCAGTTCTTC. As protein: CAVKTLSDEQFF.

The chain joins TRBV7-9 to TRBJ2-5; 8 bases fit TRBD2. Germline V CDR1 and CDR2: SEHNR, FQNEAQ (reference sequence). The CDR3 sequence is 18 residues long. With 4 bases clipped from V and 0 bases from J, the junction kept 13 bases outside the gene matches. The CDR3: CASSSRPLGGRYQETQYF. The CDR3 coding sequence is TGTGCCAGCAGCTCCCGCCCCCTGGGCGGGAGGTACCAAGAGACCCAGTACTTC. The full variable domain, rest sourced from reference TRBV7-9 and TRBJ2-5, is DTGVSQNPRHKITKRGQNVTFRCDPISEHNRLYWYRQTLGQGPEFLTYFQNEAQLEKSRLLSDRFSAERPKGSFSTLEIQRTEQGDSAMYLCASSSRPLGGRYQETQYFGPGTRLLVL.

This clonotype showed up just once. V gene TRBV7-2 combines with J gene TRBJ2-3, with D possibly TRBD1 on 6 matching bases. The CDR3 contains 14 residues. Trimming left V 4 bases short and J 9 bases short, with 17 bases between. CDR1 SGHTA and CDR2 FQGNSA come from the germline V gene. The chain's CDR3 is CASSSALSTGTQYF. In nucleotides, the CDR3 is TGTGCCAGCAGCTCGGCTCTGAGCACAGGGACGCAGTATTTT.

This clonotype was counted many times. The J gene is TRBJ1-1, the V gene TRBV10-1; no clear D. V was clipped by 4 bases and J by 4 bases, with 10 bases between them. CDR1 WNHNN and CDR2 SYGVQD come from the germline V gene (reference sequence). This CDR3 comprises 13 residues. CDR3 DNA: TGCGCCAGCAGTGGGGCGGGGATCACTGAAGCTTTCTTT. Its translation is CASSGAGITEAFF.

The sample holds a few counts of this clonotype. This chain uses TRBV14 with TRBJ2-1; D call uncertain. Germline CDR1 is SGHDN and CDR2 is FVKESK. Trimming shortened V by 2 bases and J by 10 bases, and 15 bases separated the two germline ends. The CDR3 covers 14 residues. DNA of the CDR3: TGTGCCAGCAGCCAACTAGGTCGCAGGAGCGAGCAGTTCTTC. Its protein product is CASSQLGRRSEQFF. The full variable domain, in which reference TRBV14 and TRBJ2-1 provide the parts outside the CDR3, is EAGVTQFPSHSVIEKGQTVTLRCDPISGHDNLYWYRRVMGKEIKFLLHFVKESKQDESGMPNNRFLAERTGGTYSTLKVQPAELEDSGVYFCASSQLGRRSEQFFGPGTRLTVL.

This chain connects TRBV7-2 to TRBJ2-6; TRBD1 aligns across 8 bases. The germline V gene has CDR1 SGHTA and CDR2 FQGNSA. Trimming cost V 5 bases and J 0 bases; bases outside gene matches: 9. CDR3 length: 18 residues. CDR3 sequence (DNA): TGTGCCAGCAGCCCAGGACAGGGCACCCCCTCTGGGGCCAACGTCCTGACTTTC. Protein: CASSPGQGTPSGANVLTF. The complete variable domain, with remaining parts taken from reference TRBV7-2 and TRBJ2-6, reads GAGVSQSPSNKVTEKGKDVELRCDPISGHTALYWYRQSLGQGLEFLIYFQGNSAPDKSGLPSDRFSAERTGGSVSTLTIQRTQQEDSAVYLCASSPGQGTPSGANVLTFGAGSRLTVL.

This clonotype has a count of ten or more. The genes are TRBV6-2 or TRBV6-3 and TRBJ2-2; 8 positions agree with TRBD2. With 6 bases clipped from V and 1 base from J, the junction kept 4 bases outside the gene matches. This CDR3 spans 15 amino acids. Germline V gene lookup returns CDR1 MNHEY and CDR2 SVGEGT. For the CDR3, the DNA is TGTGCCAGCAGGATGGCGGGAGGGAACACCGGGGAGCTGTTTTTT. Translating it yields CASRMAGGNTGELFF.

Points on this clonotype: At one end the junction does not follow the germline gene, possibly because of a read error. DNA of the CDR3: TGTGCGAGCAGTGACTCGGGGCTGGTAGCCAAAGATACGCAGTATTTC. Translated, it gives CASSDSGLVAKDTQYF. This sequence joins TRBV6-4 and TRBJ2-4; tentatively, D is TRBD1 or TRBD2 (5 bases each). The germline gives CDR1 MRHNA, CDR2 SNTAGT. The CDR3 extends over 16 amino acids.

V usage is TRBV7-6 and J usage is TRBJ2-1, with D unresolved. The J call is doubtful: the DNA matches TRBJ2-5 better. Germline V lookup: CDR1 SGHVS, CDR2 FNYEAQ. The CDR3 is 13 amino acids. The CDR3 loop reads CASSPPSQETQYF. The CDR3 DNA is TGTGCCAGCAGCCCCCCCTCCCAAGAGACCCAGTACTTC.

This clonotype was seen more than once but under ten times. As DNA, the CDR3 is TGTGCCAGCACAGACAGGGACAATGAGCAGTTCTTC. It specifies CASTDRDNEQFF. V and J are TRBV27 and TRBJ2-1, with 7 positions matching TRBD1. This CDR3 contains 12 residues. Germline loops: CDR1 MNHEY, CDR2 SMNVEV (reference sequence). The V and J ends lost 7 bases and 5 bases, in that order; junction bases with no gene match: 2.

The CDR3 loop reads CASSLRRNRVNEQFF. CDR3 DNA: TGTGCCAGCAGCTTGCGGAGAAACAGGGTCAATGAGCAGTTCTTC. The chain combines TRBV7-6 with TRBJ2-1, with a weak D call TRBD1 (6 bases). Germline CDR1 SGHVS, CDR2 FNYEAQ. This CDR3 region has 15 residues. V gave up 3 bases and J gave up 6 bases, with 15 bases separating them.

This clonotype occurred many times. The DNA of the CDR3 is TGTGCCAGCAGCCCTACAGGGTACACTGAAGCTTTCTTT. Protein sequence: CASSPTGYTEAFF. The V gene is TRBV7-8, the J gene TRBJ1-1; maybe TRBD1 (6 bases). Germline V gene sequence: CDR1 SGHVS, CDR2 FQNEAQ. V was clipped by 5 bases and J by 3 bases, with 10 bases between them. This CDR3 contains 13 residues.

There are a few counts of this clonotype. The CDR3 sequence is CSARGGLAASLDEQFF. The CDR3 nucleotides are TGCAGTGCTAGAGGAGGACTAGCAGCCTCCCTAGATGAGCAGTTCTTC. The chain couples TRBV20-1 to TRBJ2-1, with 8 bases fitting TRBD2. Germline V gene data show CDR1 as DFQATT and CDR2 as SNEGSKA (reference sequence). The CDR3 has 16 residues. Losses at the gene ends were 1 base for V and 8 bases for J; bases not matched to a gene: 13.

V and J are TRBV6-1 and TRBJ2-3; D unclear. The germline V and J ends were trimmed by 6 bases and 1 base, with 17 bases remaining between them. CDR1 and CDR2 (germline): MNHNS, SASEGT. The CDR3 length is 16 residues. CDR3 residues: CASRETQAGGTDTQYF. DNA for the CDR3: TGTGCCAGCAGGGAAACCCAGGCTGGGGGCACAGATACGCAGTATTTT.

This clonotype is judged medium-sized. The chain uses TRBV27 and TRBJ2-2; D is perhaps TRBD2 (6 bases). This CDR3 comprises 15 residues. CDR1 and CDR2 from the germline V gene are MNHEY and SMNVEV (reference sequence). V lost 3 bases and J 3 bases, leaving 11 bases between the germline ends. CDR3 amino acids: CASSFGTPDTGELFF. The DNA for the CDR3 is TGTGCCAGCAGTTTCGGGACTCCAGACACCGGGGAGCTGTTTTTT.

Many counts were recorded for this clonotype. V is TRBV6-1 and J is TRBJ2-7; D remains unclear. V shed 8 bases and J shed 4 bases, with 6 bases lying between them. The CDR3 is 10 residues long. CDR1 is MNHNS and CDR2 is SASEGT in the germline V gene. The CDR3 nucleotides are TGTGCCAGCGAGAAGTACGAGCAGTACTTC. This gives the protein CASEKYEQYF.

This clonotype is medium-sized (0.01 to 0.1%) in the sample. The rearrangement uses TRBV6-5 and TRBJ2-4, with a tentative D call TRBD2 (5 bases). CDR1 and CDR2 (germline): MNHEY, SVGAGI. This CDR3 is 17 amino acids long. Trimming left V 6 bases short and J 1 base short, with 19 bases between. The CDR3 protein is CASRAYSGLEAKNIQYF. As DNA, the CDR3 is TGTGCCAGCAGGGCCTACTCCGGACTCGAGGCCAAAAACATTCAGTACTTC.

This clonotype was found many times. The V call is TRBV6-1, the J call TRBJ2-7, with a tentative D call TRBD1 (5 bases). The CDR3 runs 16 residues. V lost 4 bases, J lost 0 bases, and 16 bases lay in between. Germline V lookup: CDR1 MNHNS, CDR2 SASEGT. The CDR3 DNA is TGTGCCAGCAGTGCAGGACAAGGACGGAGCTCCTACGAGCAGTACTTC. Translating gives CASSAGQGRSSYEQYF.

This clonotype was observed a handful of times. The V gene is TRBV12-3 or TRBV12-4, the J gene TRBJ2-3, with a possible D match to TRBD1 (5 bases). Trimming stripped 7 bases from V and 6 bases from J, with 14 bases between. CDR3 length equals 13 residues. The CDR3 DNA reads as TGTGCCAGCATCCCAGGACAAGGGGATACGCAGTATTTT. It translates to CASIPGQGDTQYF.

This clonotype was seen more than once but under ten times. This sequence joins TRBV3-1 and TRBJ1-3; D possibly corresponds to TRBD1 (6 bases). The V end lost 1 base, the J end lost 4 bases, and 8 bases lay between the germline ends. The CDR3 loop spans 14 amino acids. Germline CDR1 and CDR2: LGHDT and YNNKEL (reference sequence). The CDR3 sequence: CASSQAGAGNTIYF. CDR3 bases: TGTGCCAGCAGCCAAGCAGGGGCAGGAAACACCATATATTTT.

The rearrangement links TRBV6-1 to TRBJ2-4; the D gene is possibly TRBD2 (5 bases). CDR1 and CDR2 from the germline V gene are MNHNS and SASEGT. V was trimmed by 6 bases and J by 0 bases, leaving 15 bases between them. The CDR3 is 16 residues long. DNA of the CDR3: TGTGCCAGCAGCAACTGGGCGGGCCTAGCCAAAAACATTCAGTACTTC. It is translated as CASSNWAGLAKNIQYF.

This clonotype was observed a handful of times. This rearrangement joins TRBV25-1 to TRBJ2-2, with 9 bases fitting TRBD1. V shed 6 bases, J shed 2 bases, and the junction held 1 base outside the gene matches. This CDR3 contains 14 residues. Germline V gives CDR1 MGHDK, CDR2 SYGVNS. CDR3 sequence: CASRDRGNTGELFF. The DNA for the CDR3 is TGTGCCAGCAGGGACAGGGGAAACACCGGGGAGCTGTTTTTT.

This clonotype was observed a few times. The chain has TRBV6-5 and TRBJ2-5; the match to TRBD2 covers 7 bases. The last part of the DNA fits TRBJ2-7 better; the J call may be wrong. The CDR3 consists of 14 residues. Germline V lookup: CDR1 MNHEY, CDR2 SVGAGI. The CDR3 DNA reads TGTGCCAGCAGTTACGCGAGCGGGAACTACGAGCAGTACTTC. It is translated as CASSYASGNYEQYF.

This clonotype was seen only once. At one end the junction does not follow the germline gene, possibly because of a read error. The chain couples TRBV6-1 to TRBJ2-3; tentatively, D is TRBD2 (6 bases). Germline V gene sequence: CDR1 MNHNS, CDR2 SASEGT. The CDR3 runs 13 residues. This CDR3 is CASRLGGKDTQYF. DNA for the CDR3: TGTGCCAGCAGGCTGGGAGGCAAAGATACTCAGTACTTT.

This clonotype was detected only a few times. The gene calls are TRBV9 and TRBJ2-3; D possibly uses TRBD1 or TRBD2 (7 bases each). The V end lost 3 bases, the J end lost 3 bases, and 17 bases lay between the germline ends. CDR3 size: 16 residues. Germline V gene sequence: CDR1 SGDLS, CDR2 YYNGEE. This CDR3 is CASSGNHRGGTDTQYF. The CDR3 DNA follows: TGTGCCAGCAGCGGAAACCACAGGGGAGGGACAGATACGCAGTATTTT.

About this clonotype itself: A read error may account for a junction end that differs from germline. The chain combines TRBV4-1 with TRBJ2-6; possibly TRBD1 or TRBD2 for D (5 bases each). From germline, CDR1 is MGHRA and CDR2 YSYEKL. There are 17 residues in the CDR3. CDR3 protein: CASSQTGTTSGANVLSF. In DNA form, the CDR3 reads TGCGCCAGCAGCCAAACCGGGACGACCTCTGGGGCCAACGTCCTGAGTTTC.